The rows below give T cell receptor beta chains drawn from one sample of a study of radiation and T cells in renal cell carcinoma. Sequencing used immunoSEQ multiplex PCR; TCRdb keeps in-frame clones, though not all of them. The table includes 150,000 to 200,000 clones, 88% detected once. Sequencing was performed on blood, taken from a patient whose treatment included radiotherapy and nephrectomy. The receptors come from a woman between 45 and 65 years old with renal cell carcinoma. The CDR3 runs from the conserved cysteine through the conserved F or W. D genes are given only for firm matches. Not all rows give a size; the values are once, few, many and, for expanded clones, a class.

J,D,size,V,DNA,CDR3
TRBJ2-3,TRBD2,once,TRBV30,TGTGCCTGGAGCGCGGGGGGGGGCACAGATACGCAGTATTTT,CAWSAGGGTDTQYF
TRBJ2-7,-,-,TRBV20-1,TGCAGTGCTAGAGAAGCTTACGAGCAGTACTTC,CSAREAYEQYF
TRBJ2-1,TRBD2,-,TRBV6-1,TGTGCCAGCAGTTCTAGCGGGAGATACAATGAGCAGTTCTTC,CASSSSGRYNEQFF
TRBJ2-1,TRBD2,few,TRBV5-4,TGTGCCAGCAGCTCACGCGGGGGGGTCTACAATGAGCAGTTCTTC,CASSSRGGVYNEQFF
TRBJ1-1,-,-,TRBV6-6,TGTGCCAGCAGTTACTATACAGGGCAGGCTGAAGCTTTCTTT,CASSYYTGQAEAFF
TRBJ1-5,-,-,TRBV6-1,TGTGCCAGCAGACAGACAGAACAGCCCCAGCATTTT,CASRQTEQPQHF
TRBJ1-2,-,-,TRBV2,TGTGCCAGCAGTCAGGGTCAATTCTTGCTTTGGGGCTACACCTTC,CASSQGQFLLWGYTF
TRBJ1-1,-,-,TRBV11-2,TGTGCCAGCAGCTTAGTTCTGGGGGGCACTGAAGCTTTCTTT,CASSLVLGGTEAFF
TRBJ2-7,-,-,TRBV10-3,TGTGCCATCAGTAGCGGGTTCTCCTACGAGCAGTACTTC,CAISSGFSYEQYF
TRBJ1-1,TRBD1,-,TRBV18,TGTGCCAGCACCGGGGACAGCGCTGAAGCTTTCTTT,CASTGDSAEAFF
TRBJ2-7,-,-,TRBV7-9,TGTGCCAGCAGCTTAGGGGGACTCGACCTCGAGCAGTACTTC,CASSLGGLDLEQYF
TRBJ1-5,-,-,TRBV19,TGTGCCAGTAGTACCGGGTGGTCTGGCAATCAGCCCCAGCATTTT,CASSTGWSGNQPQHF
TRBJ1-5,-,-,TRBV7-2,TGTGCCAGCAGCTTTACAGGATATAACAATCAGCCCCAGCATTTT,CASSFTGYNNQPQHF
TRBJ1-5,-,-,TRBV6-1,TGTGCCAGCAGTGGATATCAGCCCCAGCATTTT,CASSGYQPQHF
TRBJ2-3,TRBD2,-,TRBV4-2,TGTGCCAGCAGCCAAGACTCTAGCGGGGGGGCTTCAGATACGCAGTATTTT,CASSQDSSGGASDTQYF
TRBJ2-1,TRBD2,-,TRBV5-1,TGCGCCAGCAGCCCCTGGACTAGCCACAATGAGCAGTTCTTC,CASSPWTSHNEQFF
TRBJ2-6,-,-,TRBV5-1,TGCGCCAGCAGCGCAGAACAAACAGGGTCTGGGGCCAACGTCCTGACTTTC,CASSAEQTGSGANVLTF
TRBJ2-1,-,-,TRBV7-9,TGTGCCAGCAGCTTGGCGACAGTAACCTACAATGAGCAGTTCTTC,CASSLATVTYNEQFF
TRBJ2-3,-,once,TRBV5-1,TGCGCCAGCAGCCCGGAGGGGTCAGATACGCAGTATTTT,CASSPEGSDTQYF
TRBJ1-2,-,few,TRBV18,TGTGCCAGCTCGGACCTGAGCGGAAACTATGGCTACACCTTC,CASSDLSGNYGYTF
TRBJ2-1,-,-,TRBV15,TGTGCCACCAGCAGGGACAGACGGAGGGAGCAGTTCTTC,CATSRDRRREQFF
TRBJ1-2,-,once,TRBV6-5,TGTGCCAGCAGCCTCACGACAGGAACAACCTATGGCTACACCTTC,CASSLTTGTTYGYTF